This entry lists 18 T cell receptor beta chains sequenced from one sample in a study of T cell responses to AZD1222 COVID-19 vaccine. TCRdb keeps only in-frame clones here, not all; method: immunoSEQ multiplex PCR. The sample gives about 110,000 clones, nearly 90% of which show up once; 3.2% is in the top ten. Specimen: peripheral blood, collected on day 0 of AZD1222 vaccination. These receptors came from an adult in good health.

V is TRBV29-1 and J is TRBJ2-7; TRBD1 might be the D (6 bases). The V and J ends lost 0 bases and 6 bases respectively, with 9 bases between them. The CDR3 is made up of 12 amino acids. The germline V gene encodes CDR1 SQVTM and CDR2 ANQGSEA. CDR3 sequence: CSVEDQGTEQYF. Here the CDR3 DNA reads TGCAGCGTTGAAGATCAGGGGACCGAGCAGTACTTC.

Only one count was recorded for this clone. The CDR3 DNA follows: TGTGCCAGCAGCTTAGGGAACTCTGGAAACACCATATATTTT. It encodes CASSLGNSGNTIYF. The V gene is TRBV7-2, the J gene TRBJ1-3; D not resolved. CDR1 and CDR2 (germline): SGHTA, FQGNSA. The CDR3 spans 14 residues. Trimming took off 1 base at V and 0 bases at J, with 4 bases between the two ends.

The chain joins TRBV7-3 to TRBJ2-1; 7 bases fit TRBD2. Germline loops: CDR1 SGHTA, CDR2 FQGTGA. J gave up 2 bases and V 2 bases, and 9 bases lay outside the gene matches. The CDR3 extends over 17 amino acids. CDR3 sequence: CASSLGSGPGTYNEQFF. The DNA of the CDR3 is TGTGCCAGCAGCTTAGGTAGCGGGCCGGGGACCTACAATGAGCAGTTCTTC.

The rearrangement uses TRBV5-1 and TRBJ2-3; the match to TRBD1 covers 11 bases. CDR3 length equals 16 residues. With 4 bases clipped from V and 4 bases from J, the junction kept 8 bases outside the gene matches. Germline CDR1 and CDR2: SGHRS and YFSETQ. In DNA form, the CDR3 reads TGCGCCAGCAGCGTCTCCGGGACAGGGGGTTCAGATACGCAGTATTTT. This encodes CASSVSGTGGSDTQYF.

The chain joins TRBV5-1 to TRBJ2-5, with D unresolved. The CDR3 has 13 residues. Trimming pared 0 bases from V and 2 bases from J, leaving 5 bases between. CDR1 SGHRS and CDR2 YFSETQ come from the germline V gene. The chain's CDR3 is CASSLDQQETQYF. CDR3 DNA: TGCGCCAGCAGCTTGGATCAACAAGAGACCCAGTACTTC.

This chain connects TRBV5-1 to TRBJ2-4; D perhaps matches TRBD2 (5 bases). The CDR3 runs to 16 residues. Germline CDR1 is SGHRS and CDR2 is YFSETQ. V dropped 6 bases and J dropped 3 bases, with 19 bases sitting between them. Here the CDR3 reads CASTPTLGGGKNIQYF. The CDR3 region has the DNA TGCGCCAGCACCCCCACCCTGGGCGGAGGCAAAAACATTCAGTACTTC. The whole variable domain, filled in from reference TRBV5-1 and TRBJ2-4, reads KAGVTQTPRYLIKTRGQQVTLSCSPISGHRSVSWYQQTPGQGLQFLFEYFSETQRNKGNFPGRFSGRQFSNSRSEMNVSTLELGDSALYLCASTPTLGGGKNIQYFGAGTRLSVL.

This clone was counted once. The rearrangement links TRBV30 to TRBJ1-2; the D gene is possibly TRBD1 (5 bases). Between the trimmed V and J ends, which lost 4 bases and 4 bases, there was a span of 22 bases. The germline CDR1 and CDR2 sequences are GTSNPN and SVGIG (reference sequence). CDR3 length equals 16 residues. In DNA form, the CDR3 reads TGTGCCTGGAAAGACACTACTCGCCCTAGGGGCTATGGCTACACCTTC. Encoded protein: CAWKDTTRPRGYGYTF.

The sample holds one count of this clone. The chain carries TRBV2 and TRBJ1-2; D uncertain. Trimming took off 4 bases at V and 3 bases at J, with 9 bases between the two ends. Germline-derived CDR1 and CDR2 are SNHLY and FYNNEI. The CDR3 is 13 amino acids. The CDR3 reads CASSVRVDYGYTF. DNA of the CDR3: TGTGCCAGCAGTGTTAGAGTGGACTATGGCTACACCTTC.

The V call is TRBV28, the J call TRBJ1-1; 7 nucleotides align to TRBD1. Per the germline V gene, CDR1 is MDHEN and CDR2 is SYDVKM. The CDR3 is 13 residues long. V was clipped by 2 bases and J by 6 bases; unmatched bases: 3. Here the CDR3 DNA reads TGTGCCAGCAGTTTAGGACAGGACGCTGAAGCTTTCTTT. Amino acids: CASSLGQDAEAFF.

This chain joins TRBV28 and TRBJ1-3, with 7 bases lining up with TRBD1. CDR1 MDHEN and CDR2 SYDVKM come from the germline V gene. Losses at the gene ends were 5 bases for V and 4 bases for J; bases not matched to a gene: 14. The length of the CDR3 is 17 residues. CDR3 sequence (DNA): TGTGCCAGCAGTCCCACTATAGACAGGGTGCAGGGAAACACCATATATTTT. Translation gives CASSPTIDRVQGNTIYF.

The chain joins TRBV7-6 to TRBJ2-2, with 10 bases lining up with TRBD1. The V and J ends lost 5 bases and 2 bases, in that order; junction bases with no gene match: 5. The CDR3 is 16 residues long. The germline gives CDR1 SGHVS, CDR2 FNYEAQ. The CDR3 DNA follows: TGTGCCAGCAGCCCGACAGGGGGCCATAACACCGGGGAGCTGTTTTTT. Translated: CASSPTGGHNTGELFF.

The genes are TRBV11-2 and TRBJ1-5, with D maybe TRBD1 (5 bases). Between the trimmed V and J ends, which lost 4 bases and 0 bases, there was a span of 22 bases. CDR3 length: 19 amino acids. Germline lookup yields CDR1 SGHAT and CDR2 FQNNGV. CDR3 loop: CASSSLGPGATYSNQPQHF. Here the CDR3 DNA reads TGTGCCAGCAGCTCCCTTGGGCCCGGGGCCACGTATAGCAATCAGCCCCAGCATTTT. The variable domain in full, completed from reference TRBV11-2 and TRBJ1-5, reads EAGVAQSPRYKIIEKRQSVAFWCNPISGHATLYWYQQILGQGPKLLIQFQNNGVVDDSQLPKDRFSAERLKGVDSTLKIQPAKLEDSAVYLCASSSLGPGATYSNQPQHFGDGTRLSIL.

The chain uses TRBV28 and TRBJ2-5; D is unclear. With 6 bases removed from V and 4 bases from J, the gap between germline ends came to 3 bases. Per the germline V gene, CDR1 is MDHEN and CDR2 is SYDVKM. The CDR3 contains 10 residues. In DNA form, the CDR3 reads TGTGCCAGCAGGTCAGAGACCCAGTACTTC. Translating gives CASRSETQYF.

The chain carries TRBV7-3 and TRBJ2-5; D is ambiguous. The CDR3 is made up of 13 amino acids. V dropped 5 bases and J dropped 5 bases, with 12 bases sitting between them. CDR1 is SGHTA and CDR2 is FQGTGA in the germline V gene. In DNA, the CDR3 is TGTGCCAGCAGCCCCGGCGGTGGCGAGACCCAGTACTTC. This gives the protein CASSPGGGETQYF.

The V gene is TRBV7-2, the J gene TRBJ2-7; D remains unclear. Germline values: CDR1 SGHTA, CDR2 FQGNSA. Between the trimmed V and J ends, which lost 5 bases and 3 bases, there was a span of 14 bases. The length of the CDR3 is 14 residues. The CDR3 spells CASSPAFGYYEQYF. DNA for the CDR3: TGTGCCAGCAGCCCGGCTTTCGGGTACTACGAGCAGTACTTC.

The V gene is TRBV28, the J gene TRBJ2-1; TRBD2 agrees at 13 bases. The germline gives CDR1 MDHEN, CDR2 SYDVKM. The CDR3 is 15 residues long. V shed 8 bases, J shed 8 bases, and the junction held 9 bases outside the gene matches. CDR3 bases: TGTGCCAGCTGGTCCGGGACTAGCGGGGCATATGAGCAGTTCTTC. Its protein is CASWSGTSGAYEQFF.

The chain carries TRBV11-2 and TRBJ1-1; D unresolved. The CDR3 consists of 12 residues. V was pared by 5 bases and J by 8 bases, with 12 bases between. In germline, CDR1 is SGHAT, CDR2 FQNNGV. The CDR3 DNA sequence: TGTGCCAGCAGCCCCGCCATTATAGAAGCTTTCTTT. It is translated as CASSPAIIEAFF. Combining the CDR3 with reference TRBV11-2 and TRBJ1-1 gives the whole variable domain EAGVAQSPRYKIIEKRQSVAFWCNPISGHATLYWYQQILGQGPKLLIQFQNNGVVDDSQLPKDRFSAERLKGVDSTLKIQPAKLEDSAVYLCASSPAIIEAFFGQGTRLTVV.

The chain couples TRBV18 to TRBJ2-2; D is possibly TRBD1 or TRBD2 (5 bases each). The V gene's germline CDR1 is KGHSH and CDR2 LQKENI. The CDR3 sequence is 16 residues long. The V and J ends lost 0 bases and 3 bases respectively, with 11 bases between them. As DNA, the CDR3 is TGTGCCAGCTCACCACCGCTGGGGGTGGACACCGGGGAGCTGTTTTTT. Amino acid sequence: CASSPPLGVDTGELFF.